One and the same sample provided the 14 T cell receptor beta chains below, sequenced in a study of T cells after posttransplantation cyclophosphamide (TCRdb year 2016). The library was produced with the immunoSEQ multiplex PCR assay. In TCRdb, the immuneACCESS table is reduced to in-frame sequences with V and J assigned. These tables do not hold every clone; where another copy was compared, an unresolved V gene accounts for under half, and the others remain unexplained. In this sample the table shows about 19,000 clones, roughly 85% of which occur a single time. Of the sample, 9.1% is held by the ten largest clones. The sample comprised memory CD4+ T cells sorted from blood. The source is a man under 40 in good health and a related stem cell transplant donor.

This chain joins TRBV28 and TRBJ1-6; D unclear. CDR1 is MDHEN and CDR2 is SYDVKM in the germline V gene. V was trimmed by 5 bases and J by 7 bases, leaving 9 bases between them. The CDR3 loop spans 13 amino acids. The CDR3 here is CASSPIHNSPLHF. The CDR3 nucleotides are TGTGCCAGCAGTCCAATACACAATTCACCCCTCCACTTT.

Notes on this clone: The junction departs from the called germline gene at one end, perhaps through a read error. The chain carries TRBV4-3 and TRBJ1-6; 7 bases map to TRBD1. CDR1 LGHNA and CDR2 YSLEER come from the germline V gene. This CDR3 spans 17 amino acids. CDR3 coding DNA: TGCGCCAGCAGCCAAGTACTAGGGGGCTCCGATAATTCACCCCTCCACTTT. Translating it yields CASSQVLGGSDNSPLHF.

The J gene is TRBJ2-7, the V gene TRBV5-1, with TRBD1 identical over 7 bases. Germline loops: CDR1 SGHRS, CDR2 YFSETQ. The ends lost 4 bases at V and 3 bases at J; junction bases unmatched: 4. The CDR3 loop spans 13 amino acids. The CDR3 spells CASSPTGNYEQYF. CDR3 in DNA: TGCGCCAGCAGCCCGACAGGGAACTACGAGCAGTACTTC.

This clone was detected once. The V gene is TRBV15, the J gene TRBJ2-2; TRBD2 agrees at 9 bases. Trimming took 0 bases from V and 5 from J; bases not matched to a gene: 7. The CDR3 is 17 amino acids. Per the germline V gene, CDR1 is LNHNV and CDR2 is YYDKDF (reference sequence). Written as DNA, the CDR3 is TGTGCCACCAGCAGAGAGGAGGCGGGGGGGCATACCGGGGAGCTGTTTTTT. Translation gives CATSREEAGGHTGELFF.

The chain couples TRBV4-2 to TRBJ2-3; 12 bases align to TRBD2. The junction had 5 bases not matched to a gene; V was cut back by 4 bases and J by 3 bases. This CDR3 is built from 16 residues. Germline values: CDR1 LGHNA, CDR2 YNFKEQ. CDR3 DNA sequence: TGTGCCAGCAGCCTTATTGGGACTAGCGGGACAGATACGCAGTATTTT. Protein: CASSLIGTSGTDTQYF.

On this clone: The sample has other DNA sequences that encode this CDR3 too. The V and J genes are TRBV9 and TRBJ1-2; TRBD1 matches at 8 bases. Per the germline V gene, CDR1 is SGDLS and CDR2 is YYNGEE. This CDR3 comprises 15 residues. V trimming: 0 bases; J trimming: 5 bases; junction bases outside the gene matches: 6. DNA for the CDR3: TGTGCCAGCAGCGTAGGAGACAGGGGTAAATATGGCTACACCTTC. Its translation: CASSVGDRGKYGYTF.

The chain uses TRBV11-1 and TRBJ2-2; tentative D call: TRBD1 (6 bases). Between the trimmed V and J ends, which lost 11 bases and 1 base, there was a span of 23 bases. CDR1 is SGHAT and CDR2 is FQDESV in the germline V gene (reference sequence). This CDR3 has 17 amino acids. The DNA of the CDR3 is TGTGCCTCAAAGCAGGGGAACTGGCAGTTGAACACCGGGGAGCTGTTTTTT. Amino acids: CASKQGNWQLNTGELFF.

The genes are TRBV28 and TRBJ2-1; TRBD2 matches 9 bases. V lost 3 bases to trimming and J lost 7 bases; unmatched junction nucleotides: 13. There are 17 residues in the CDR3. The germline gives CDR1 MDHEN, CDR2 SYDVKM. CDR3 sequence reads: CASSFSGLAKTRNEQFF. DNA for the CDR3: TGTGCCAGCAGTTTCTCGGGACTAGCAAAAACCCGAAATGAGCAGTTCTTC.

The CDR3 nucleotides are TGTGCCAGTAGTTCCACAGGGGGCTTCGGGGCCAACGTCCTGACTTTC. Translating it yields CASSSTGGFGANVLTF. The chain carries TRBV19 and TRBJ2-6; 9 bases fit TRBD1. The germline V gene has CDR1 LNHDA and CDR2 SQIVND (reference sequence). This CDR3 has 16 residues. After removal of 5 bases from V and 4 bases from J, the junction contained 6 bases not matched to a gene. The variable domain in full, completed from reference TRBV19 and TRBJ2-6, reads DGGITQSPKYLFRKEGQNVTLSCEQNLNHDAMYWYRQDPGQGLRLIYYSQIVNDFQKGDIAEGYSVSREKKESFPLTVTSAQKNPTAFYLCASSSTGGFGANVLTFGAGSRLTVL.

The chain uses TRBV5-5 and TRBJ2-3; D remains ambiguous. Between the trimmed V and J ends, which lost 1 base and 1 base, there was a span of 4 bases. The germline V gene has CDR1 SGHKS and CDR2 YYEKEE (reference sequence). CDR3 length: 13 residues. In nucleotides, the CDR3 is TGTGCCAGCAGCTTGACAGGCACAGATACGCAGTATTTT. Translation gives CASSLTGTDTQYF.

This clone has just one count. V gene TRBV5-1 combines with J gene TRBJ2-1; 9 nucleotides line up with TRBD2. Germline V lookup: CDR1 SGHRS, CDR2 YFSETQ. The CDR3 runs 15 residues. Losses at the gene ends were 0 bases for V and 8 bases for J; bases not matched to a gene: 6. This CDR3 reads CASSLVAGGPYEQFF. CDR3 nucleotides: TGCGCCAGCAGCTTGGTGGCGGGGGGGCCCTATGAGCAGTTCTTC.

This clone was counted between two and nine times. This chain uses TRBV2 with TRBJ2-7; D uncertain. CDR3 length: 12 amino acids. V shed 7 bases and J shed 5 bases, with 12 bases lying between them. Germline CDR1 reads SNHLY; CDR2 reads FYNNEI. The chain's CDR3 is CASTLGPNEQYF. DNA for the CDR3: TGTGCCAGCACCCTGGGCCCTAACGAGCAGTACTTC.

The chain recombines TRBV4-2 with TRBJ2-1; TRBD2 matches at 9 bases. This CDR3 has 17 amino acids. With 5 bases clipped from V and 0 bases from J, the junction kept 8 bases outside the gene matches. Per the germline V gene, CDR1 is LGHNA and CDR2 is YNFKEQ. The CDR3 sequence is CASSDSGGSVSYNEQFF. The CDR3 DNA reads as TGTGCCAGCAGCGATAGCGGGGGCAGCGTCTCCTACAATGAGCAGTTCTTC.

The chain uses TRBV28 and TRBJ2-3; TRBD2 aligns across 16 bases. Germline loops: CDR1 MDHEN, CDR2 SYDVKM. The V and J ends lost 6 bases and 4 bases, in that order; junction bases with no gene match: 4. This CDR3 has 16 residues. CDR3 sequence reads: CASRGTSGGGADTQYF. The DNA of the CDR3 is TGTGCCAGCAGGGGGACTAGCGGGGGGGGAGCAGATACGCAGTATTTT.